This T cell receptor (beta chain) was captured in a study of cytomegalovirus exposure and HLA in healthy donors. Overall study: From about 200 million T cells, an earlier analysis saw approximately 110 million unique TCR beta sequences. The Caucasian-associated ancestry cluster contained around four fifths of the 300 to 400 genotyped donors.

The germline gives CDR1 MNHEY, CDR2 SVGAGI. This CDR3 has 15 amino acids. The V gene end was trimmed by 3 bases and the J gene end by 7 bases; junction bases not matched to a gene: 8. This clone was picked up one time. The antigen remains unidentified. Study results and limitations: The CMV antigen specificity of a few CMV-associated chains was confirmed through in vitro analysis.

It was with 60 Vbeta and 13 Jbeta primers that the PCR ran. The assay was immunoSEQ multiplex PCR, and TCRdb's table has in-frame clones only and misses some. The sample shows some 200,000 clones, under 80% of them seen only once. This TCR was sampled from a man aged 35-49 years in good health and CMV-seronegative. The rearrangement uses TRBV6-5 and TRBJ1-5, with 8 bases fitting TRBD1. The sample consisted of PBMCs. CDR3 residues: CASSYGRGLGQPQHF. In DNA, the CDR3 is TGTGCCAGCAGTTATGGCAGGGGGCTAGGCCAGCCCCAGCATTTT.